The following is a T cell receptor beta chain sequence with its context. The authors' processing: Researchers report that nucleated cell counts were estimated from reference gene primer amplification. Libraries were prepared by immunoSEQ multiplex PCR; TCRdb keeps only in-frame clonotypes and omits some of them. The V and J calls and clone size are taken from that table; D and trimming were inferred from the DNA. Seen here are under 350,000 clones, roughly 90% observed once, and the top ten hold 2% to 2.5%. The sample is drawn from a study of blood T cell repertoires in COVID-19. Study summary: Both acute and convalescent COVID-19 samples were obtained from the United States, Italy and Spain. Sample material is recorded as cDNA or gDNA derived from T cells, B-cell-depleted T cells, or PBMCs.

The receptor's source is a man between 50 and 59 years old with acute or convalescent COVID-19. Material: peripheral blood.

The CDR3 region is CASSIGQPAGNTIYF. CDR3 nucleotide sequence: TGCGCCAGCAGCATAGGACAGCCGGCTGGAAACACCATATATTTT. This sequence joins TRBV5-1 and TRBJ1-3, with a possible D match to TRBD1 (6 bases). This CDR3 has 15 amino acids. The germline V and J ends were trimmed by 4 bases and 2 bases, with 13 bases remaining between them. Germline loops: CDR1 SGHRS, CDR2 YFSETQ.